Below are 9 T cell receptor beta chains sequenced from a single sample in a study of patients and donors after allogeneic stem cell transplantation (TCRdb year 2020). The library was made by RT-PCR. For sequencing, a NextSeq 550 was employed. TCRdb applied fastp at Q25 and MiXCR to the public reads, then kept only in-frame beta chains. Each entry is one CDR3 protein sequence, shown with its most common DNA and genes. The sample table lists roughly 880,000 distinct CDR3 sequences, more than 15% of them with a count of one. The biggest ten clones account for around 6% of the sample. Sequencing was performed on blood, either unsorted or a sorted T cell fraction (not recorded which). Receptor source: a human donor who was either an allogeneic HSCT recipient or a stem cell or donor lymphocyte infusion donor (not recorded which). It is not recorded whose cells these are; they may come from a transplant donor.

This clonotype has a handful of counts. The chain combines TRBV25-1 with TRBJ1-3; TRBD1 matches 9 bases. The CDR3 is made up of 16 amino acids. The junction had 6 bases not matched to a gene; V was cut back by 4 bases and J by 2 bases. Germline CDR1 is MGHDK and CDR2 is SYGVNS. The CDR3 DNA reads TGTGCCAGCAGTGTATCCGGGACAGGGACTGGAAACACCATATATTTT. Its protein product is CASSVSGTGTGNTIYF.

The chain employs TRBV29-1 and TRBJ2-1, with a tentative D call TRBD1 (5 bases). V was clipped by 3 bases and J by 5 bases, with 8 bases between them. The germline gives CDR1 SQVTM, CDR2 ANQGSEA. CDR3 length: 12 amino acids. The CDR3 DNA reads as TGCAGCGTTGAGACAGCCAACAATGAGCAGTTCTTC. This codes for CSVETANNEQFF.

The table lists this clonotype with many counts. V is TRBV12-3 or TRBV12-4 and J is TRBJ2-5; tentative D call: TRBD1 (6 bases). Trimming shortened V by 0 bases and J by 3 bases, and 11 bases separated the two germline ends. CDR3 length equals 15 residues. The CDR3 is CASSLALGQKETQYF. In DNA form, the CDR3 reads TGTGCCAGCAGTTTAGCGCTAGGACAGAAAGAGACCCAGTACTTC.

There are a few counts of this clonotype. CDR3 in amino acids: CASSQVIRGGTADNEKLFF. Here the CDR3 DNA reads TGCGCCAGCAGCCAAGTCATTCGGGGGGGGACAGCAGATAATGAAAAACTGTTTTTT. The chain recombines TRBV4-1 with TRBJ1-4; 7 bases are shared with TRBD1. The CDR3 runs 19 residues. Germline CDR1 is MGHRA and CDR2 is YSYEKL. V trimming: 1 base; J trimming: 4 bases; junction bases outside the gene matches: 15.

The chain combines TRBV7-2 with TRBJ1-5, with a possible D match to TRBD1 (5 bases). V lost 2 bases and J 0 bases, leaving 11 bases between the germline ends. The CDR3 length is 16 residues. Germline lookup yields CDR1 SGHTA and CDR2 FQGNSA. DNA for the CDR3: TGTGCCAGCAGCTTAAGGGGTCCCAATAGCAATCAGCCCCAGCATTTT. This translates into CASSLRGPNSNQPQHF. Using reference TRBV7-2 and TRBJ1-5 for the parts outside the CDR3, the full variable domain is GAGVSQSPSNKVTEKGKDVELRCDPISGHTALYWYRQSLGQGLEFLIYFQGNSAPDKSGLPSDRFSAERTGGSVSTLTIQRTQQEDSAVYLCASSLRGPNSNQPQHFGDGTRLSIL.

This clonotype was found a few times. The genes are TRBV6-2 or TRBV6-3 and TRBJ2-6; D gene unclear. Germline CDR1 is MNHEY and CDR2 is SVGEGT. V was trimmed by 1 base and J by 0 bases, leaving 7 bases between them. The CDR3 is 16 amino acids. The CDR3 DNA reads TGTGCCAGCAGTTACTTGGCAGCCTCTGGGGCCAACGTCCTGACTTTC. Protein sequence: CASSYLAASGANVLTF.

This clonotype was seen a few times. The genes are TRBV20-1 and TRBJ1-1; D gene ambiguous. Trimming shortened V by 1 base and J by 4 bases, and 13 bases separated the two germline ends. Per germline, CDR1 DFQATT and CDR2 SNEGSKA (reference sequence). The CDR3 loop spans 14 amino acids. CDR3 in DNA: TGCAGTGCTAGAGGAAGGATTTTAGGCACTGAAGCTTTCTTT. As protein: CSARGRILGTEAFF.

J is TRBJ2-4 and V is TRBV4-3, with D perhaps TRBD2 (6 bases). The CDR3 is made up of 15 amino acids. Per germline, CDR1 LGHNA and CDR2 YSLEER. Between the trimmed V and J ends, which lost 0 bases and 6 bases, there was a span of 12 bases. This CDR3 is CASSQDRRRGNIQYF. CDR3 coding DNA: TGCGCCAGCAGCCAAGATAGGAGGAGGGGAAACATTCAGTACTTC.

This clonotype was seen only a few times. The chain has TRBV21-1 and TRBJ2-1; whether TRBD1, the table's D call, matches the DNA was not checked. TRBV21-1 is a pseudogene locus. The length of the CDR3 is 18 residues. CDR3 in DNA: TGTGCCAGCAGCACGACCGAGGAGGACAGGGATATATACAATGAGCAGTTCTTC. The encoded protein is CASSTTEEDRDIYNEQFF.